These T cell receptor beta chains were read from a single sample in a study of cytomegalovirus exposure and HLA in healthy donors. Produced via immunoSEQ multiplex PCR; TCRdb's table is partial and in-frame only. The sample has under 250,000 clones, more than 75% seen once. Sequencing was done on a sample of PBMCs. All receptors derive from a young man in good health and CMV-seropositive. CDR3s include the opening cysteine and the closing phenylalanine or tryptophan. A D gene is named only where the DNA matches it firmly. Clone size is shown for a subset of rows, as once, few, many or a class of expanded clone.

size | D | J | V | CDR3 | DNA
NA | NA | TRBJ2-7 | TRBV30 | CAWGVLYEQYF | TGTGCCTGGGGGGTTCTCTACGAGCAGTACTTC
NA | NA | TRBJ1-5 | TRBV10-1 | CARFKGGNQPQHF | TGCGCCAGGTTCAAGGGGGGAAATCAGCCCCAGCATTTT
few | TRBD2 | TRBJ2-3 | TRBV4-3 | CASSHGLAEDTQYF | TGCGCCAGCAGCCATGGACTAGCAGAAGATACGCAGTATTTT
once | TRBD2 | TRBJ2-2 | TRBV6-5 | CASRLAGGEGGELFF | TGTGCCAGCCGACTAGCGGGAGGGGAGGGCGGGGAGCTGTTTTTT
once | TRBD1 | TRBJ1-1 | TRBV30 | CAWSGPGGSGAFF | TGTGCCTGGAGTGGCCCAGGGGGCTCGGGAGCTTTCTTT
NA | NA | TRBJ2-7 | TRBV30 | CAWSVRRVPRYEQYF | TGTGCCTGGAGTGTACGGAGGGTCCCTCGGTACGAGCAGTACTTC
NA | NA | TRBJ2-2 | TRBV5-6 | CASSLRETALFTGELFF | TGTGCCAGCAGCCTCCGGGAGACAGCCTTATTCACCGGGGAGCTGTTTTTT
NA | NA | TRBJ2-1 | TRBV7-6 | CASSLATTSEQFF | TGTGCCAGCAGCTTAGCAACCACCTCGGAGCAGTTCTTC
NA | NA | TRBJ2-6 | TRBV19 | CASTYHGNSGANVLTF | TGTGCCAGTACCTATCACGGAAATTCTGGGGCCAACGTCCTGACTTTC
NA | NA | TRBJ2-2 | TRBV4-1 | CASSQDTSRELFF | TGCGCCAGCAGCCAAGATACGTCCCGGGAGCTGTTTTTT
NA | NA | TRBJ2-3 | TRBV27 | CASSSSDHTDTQYF | TGTGCCAGCAGTTCCTCGGACCACACAGATACGCAGTATTTT
NA | TRBD1 | TRBJ2-2 | TRBV4-1 | CAIGQGNGELFF | TGCGCCATCGGACAGGGGAACGGGGAGCTGTTTTTT
NA | TRBD2 | TRBJ2-7 | TRBV5-1 | CASSPTSGSHEQYF | TGCGCCAGCAGCCCCACTAGCGGGAGCCACGAGCAGTACTTC
NA | NA | TRBJ2-3 | TRBV28 | CASSSVRGDTQYF | TGTGCCAGCAGTTCTGTTCGGGGGGATACGCAGTATTTT
NA | TRBD1 | TRBJ2-1 | TRBV29-1 | CSVVPRTGVNEQFF | TGCAGCGTTGTACCTCGGACAGGTGTGAATGAGCAGTTCTTC
NA | NA | TRBJ1-1 | TRBV7-9 | CASSGGRWNTEAFF | TGTGCCAGCAGCGGAGGACGGTGGAACACTGAAGCTTTCTTT
NA | TRBD1 | TRBJ2-7 | TRBV10-3 | CATGTGVYEQYF | TGTGCCACCGGGACAGGAGTCTACGAGCAGTACTTC
few | NA | TRBJ1-2 | TRBV7-2 | CASSLGTPAGYTF | TGTGCCAGCAGCCTGGGGACTCCGGCGGGCTACACCTTC
NA | NA | TRBJ2-1 | TRBV7-9 | CASSLGISYNEQFF | TGTGCCAGCAGCTTAGGGATCTCCTACAATGAGCAGTTCTTC
NA | NA | TRBJ1-4 | TRBV2 | CASSYVDLREKLFF | TGTGCCAGCAGTTACGTCGACTTGAGGGAAAAACTGTTTTTT
NA | TRBD1 | TRBJ1-5 | TRBV7-2 | CASSLMGPGQGLWNQPQHF | TGTGCCAGCAGCTTAATGGGACCGGGACAGGGGCTCTGGAATCAGCCCCAGCATTTT
NA | NA | TRBJ1-2 | TRBV5-6 | CASSLVAYGYTF | TGTGCCAGCAGCTTGGTGGCCTATGGCTACACCTTC
NA | TRBD1 | TRBJ2-7 | TRBV7-6 | CASSPQGAGSYEQYF | TGTGCCAGCAGCCCACAGGGGGCAGGAAGCTACGAGCAGTACTTC
NA | TRBD1 | TRBJ1-2 | TRBV30 | CAWSVPRDRGYGYTF | TGTGCCTGGAGTGTACCCCGGGACAGGGGCTATGGCTACACCTTC
NA | NA | TRBJ2-3 | TRBV10-3 | CAIRNSGDTQYF | TGTGCCATCAGGAACTCAGGAGATACGCAGTATTTT
NA | NA | TRBJ2-1 | TRBV7-2 | CASSAGGNEQFF | TGTGCCAGCAGCGCCGGGGGCAATGAGCAGTTCTTC